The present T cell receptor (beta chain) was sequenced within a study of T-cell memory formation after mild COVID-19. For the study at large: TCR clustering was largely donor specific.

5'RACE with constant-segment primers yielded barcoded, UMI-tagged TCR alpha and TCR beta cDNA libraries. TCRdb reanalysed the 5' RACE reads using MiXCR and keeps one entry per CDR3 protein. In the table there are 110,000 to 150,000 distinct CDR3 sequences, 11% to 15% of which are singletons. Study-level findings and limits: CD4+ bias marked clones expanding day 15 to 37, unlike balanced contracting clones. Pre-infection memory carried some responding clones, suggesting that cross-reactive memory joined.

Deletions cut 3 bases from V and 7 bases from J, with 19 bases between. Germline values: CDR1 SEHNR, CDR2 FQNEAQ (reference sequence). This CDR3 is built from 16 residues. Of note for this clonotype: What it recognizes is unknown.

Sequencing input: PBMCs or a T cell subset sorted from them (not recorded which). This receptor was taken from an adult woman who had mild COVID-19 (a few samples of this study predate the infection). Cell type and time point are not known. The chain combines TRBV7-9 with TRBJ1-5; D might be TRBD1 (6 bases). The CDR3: CASSFFSGGRVQPQHF. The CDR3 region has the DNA TGTGCCAGCAGCTTTTTTTCCGGGGGCCGCGTCCAGCCCCAGCATTTT.